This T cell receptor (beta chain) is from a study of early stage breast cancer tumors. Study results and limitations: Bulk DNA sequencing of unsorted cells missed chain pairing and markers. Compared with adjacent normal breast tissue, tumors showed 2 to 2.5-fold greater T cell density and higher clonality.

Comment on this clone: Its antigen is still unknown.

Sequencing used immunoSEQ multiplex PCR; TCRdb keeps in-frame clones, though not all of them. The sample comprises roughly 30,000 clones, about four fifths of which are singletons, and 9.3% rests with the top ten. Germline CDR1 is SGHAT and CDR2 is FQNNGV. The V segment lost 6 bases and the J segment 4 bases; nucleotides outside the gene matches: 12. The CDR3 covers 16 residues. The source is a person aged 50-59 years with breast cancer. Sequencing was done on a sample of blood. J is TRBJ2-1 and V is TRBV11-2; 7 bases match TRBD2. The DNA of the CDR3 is TGTGCCAGCAGTCCCGGGTGGTCTAGCGGTTACAATGAGCAGTTCTTC. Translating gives CASSPGWSSGYNEQFF.